This entry lists 19 T cell receptor beta chains sequenced from one sample in a study of memory CD4+ T cells and cytomegalovirus serostatus. Single viable CD3+CD4+CD8-CD45RO+ cells were sorted as the memory CD4+ T cells. Sequencing used immunoSEQ multiplex PCR; TCRdb keeps in-frame clones, though not all of them. The table records some 60,000 clones, 60% to 75% of them present only once. The sample taken for sequencing was memory CD4+ T cells from blood. These receptors all stem from an adult in good health and CMV-seropositive.

The rearrangement joins TRBV6-1 to TRBJ1-5; 12 bases match TRBD1. Trimming cost V 4 bases and J 0 bases; bases outside gene matches: 7. There are 18 residues in the CDR3. Per germline, CDR1 MNHNS and CDR2 SASEGT. The CDR3 sequence is CASSAPGQGAFSNQPQHF. In DNA form, the CDR3 reads TGTGCCAGCAGTGCCCCGGGACAGGGGGCTTTTAGCAATCAGCCCCAGCATTTT.

The chain is built from TRBV19 and TRBJ2-7; D is possibly TRBD1 (6 bases). The CDR3 spans 12 residues. Germline loops: CDR1 LNHDA, CDR2 SQIVND (reference sequence). V was trimmed by 6 bases and J by 4 bases, leaving 10 bases between them. Written as DNA, the CDR3 is TGTGCCAGTAGGCGCGGACAGTACGAGCAGTACTTC. This codes for CASRRGQYEQYF.

A note on this clone: Distinct nucleotide sequences in the sample also encode this CDR3. The J gene is TRBJ1-2, the V gene TRBV7-9, with 7 bases matching TRBD1. Germline-derived CDR1 and CDR2 are SEHNR and FQNEAQ (reference sequence). Germline trimming cut 4 bases from V and 6 bases from J; bases unmatched to any gene: 5. The CDR3 runs 13 residues. The CDR3 is CASSYDREDGYTF. Written as DNA, the CDR3 is TGTGCCAGCAGCTACGACAGGGAGGATGGCTACACCTTC.

The V gene is TRBV28, the J gene TRBJ2-7, with 9 positions matching TRBD2. The CDR3 extends over 16 amino acids. The germline V gene has CDR1 MDHEN and CDR2 SYDVKM. V lost 7 bases, J lost 3 bases, and 13 bases stayed unmatched. CDR3 sequence reads: CASIPGGASGNYEQYF. The CDR3 DNA reads as TGTGCCAGCATCCCGGGCGGGGCTAGCGGGAACTACGAGCAGTACTTC.

The chain combines TRBV6-5 with TRBJ2-7; possibly TRBD2 for D (6 bases). The CDR3 has 14 residues. CDR1 and CDR2 (germline): MNHEY, SVGAGI. The V gene lost 6 bases and the J gene lost 3 bases, with 15 bases spanning the gap. CDR3 DNA sequence: TGTGCCAGCAGCGAGGGACTCCAACACTACGAGCAGTACTTC. This codes for CASSEGLQHYEQYF.

The chain has TRBV5-6 and TRBJ1-4; D uncertain. Trimming took 0 bases from V and 0 from J, leaving 9 bases between them. Germline V gene lookup returns CDR1 SGHDT and CDR2 YYEEEE. The CDR3 runs 16 residues. The CDR3 DNA reads as TGTGCCAGCAGCTTGGGGGGTCGTACAACTAATGAAAAACTGTTTTTT. This codes for CASSLGGRTTNEKLFF.

The V call is TRBV4-3, the J call TRBJ2-5, with D unresolved. The CDR3 totals 14 residues. Germline V gene sequence: CDR1 LGHNA, CDR2 YSLEER. V lost 1 base, J lost 4 bases, and 10 bases lay in between. The CDR3 region has the DNA TGCGCCAGCAGCCAAGGAAACTGGGGAGAGACCCAGTACTTC. As protein: CASSQGNWGETQYF.

The V call is TRBV30, the J call TRBJ1-5, with D possibly matching TRBD1 (5 bases). Per germline, CDR1 GTSNPN and CDR2 SVGIG (reference sequence). With 3 bases removed from V and 7 bases from J, the gap between germline ends came to 13 bases. This CDR3 spans 13 amino acids. This CDR3 reads CAWSDSDMQPQHF. As DNA, the CDR3 is TGTGCCTGGAGCGACAGTGACATGCAGCCCCAGCATTTT.

V is TRBV7-8 and J is TRBJ1-3; 9 nucleotides align to TRBD1. This CDR3 has 17 amino acids. The germline CDR1 and CDR2 sequences are SGHVS and FQNEAQ. Unmatched junction bases numbered 4, after V lost 1 base and J lost 0 bases. The CDR3 here is CASSLVRDRDSGNTIYF. In DNA form, the CDR3 reads TGTGCCAGCAGCTTAGTGCGGGACAGGGACTCTGGAAACACCATATATTTT.

This sequence joins TRBV6-5 and TRBJ1-3, with D unclear. V dropped 0 bases and J dropped 4 bases, with 10 bases sitting between them. Germline loops: CDR1 MNHEY, CDR2 SVGAGI. This CDR3 is 15 amino acids long. This chain's CDR3 is CASSYSAGYGNTIYF. CDR3 nucleotides: TGTGCCAGCAGTTACTCTGCCGGGTACGGAAACACCATATATTTT.

The V gene is TRBV7-2, the J gene TRBJ2-3; D is perhaps TRBD2 (6 bases). There are 17 residues in the CDR3. V was clipped by 3 bases and J by 4 bases, with 20 bases between them. Germline V gene data show CDR1 as SGHTA and CDR2 as FQGNSA. The CDR3 reads CASSFGGDALGSDTQYF. In DNA, the CDR3 is TGTGCCAGCAGCTTTGGCGGGGACGCCCTGGGATCAGATACGCAGTATTTT.

The chain links TRBV7-2 to TRBJ2-7, with D hard to call. Germline V gives CDR1 SGHTA, CDR2 FQGNSA. The CDR3 has 15 amino acids. V was pared by 0 bases and J by 0 bases, with 9 bases between. Written as DNA, the CDR3 is TGTGCCAGCAGCTTAGCGCCGGGTGCCTCCTACGAGCAGTACTTC. Translated: CASSLAPGASYEQYF.

This chain links TRBV18 with TRBJ1-2; 8 bases are shared with TRBD1. The ends lost 5 bases at V and 13 bases at J; junction bases unmatched: 9. CDR1 is KGHSH, CDR2 LQKENI, per germline. This CDR3 has 12 residues. The CDR3, as DNA: TGTGCCAGCTCATTCGGACAGGGACAAATCACCTTC. Amino acids: CASSFGQGQITF. The variable domain in full, with the rest retrieved from reference TRBV18 and TRBJ1-2, is NAGVMQNPRHLVRRRGQEARLRCSPMKGHSHVYWYRQLPEEGLKFMVYLQKENIIDESGMPKERFSAEFPKEGPSILRIQQVVRGDSAAYFCASSFGQGQITFGSGTRLTVV.

The rearrangement uses TRBV14 and TRBJ2-1, with no clear D. Germline-derived CDR1 and CDR2 are SGHDN and FVKESK. The CDR3 consists of 16 residues. Trimming shortened V by 1 base and J by 6 bases, and 16 bases separated the two germline ends. CDR3 region: CASSQVGSGWGNEQFF. In DNA, the CDR3 is TGTGCCAGCAGCCAAGTCGGCTCCGGCTGGGGCAATGAGCAGTTCTTC.

This clone was observed a single time. V and J are TRBV28 and TRBJ2-7; D is unresolved. Germline loops: CDR1 MDHEN, CDR2 SYDVKM. The CDR3 is 14 residues long. Trimming removed 6 bases from V and 1 base from J, with 13 bases in between. CDR3 in DNA: TGTGCCAGCAGGCTGGGGAAGTCGTCCTACGAGCAGTACTTC. This gives the protein CASRLGKSSYEQYF.

The rearrangement uses TRBV5-1 and TRBJ2-1; the D is unclear. The V end lost 0 bases, the J end lost 3 bases, and 13 bases lay between the germline ends. This CDR3 is built from 16 residues. Germline-derived CDR1 and CDR2 are SGHRS and YFSETQ. The CDR3 loop is CASSLAVIQIYNEQFF. The CDR3 DNA is TGCGCCAGCAGCTTGGCCGTTATACAAATCTACAATGAGCAGTTCTTC. Variable domain in full (rest from reference TRBV5-1 and TRBJ2-1): KAGVTQTPRYLIKTRGQQVTLSCSPISGHRSVSWYQQTPGQGLQFLFEYFSETQRNKGNFPGRFSGRQFSNSRSEMNVSTLELGDSALYLCASSLAVIQIYNEQFFGPGTRLTVL.

The CDR3 DNA follows: TGTGCCAGCGTCCGGGACAGGGGGTATGTAGCTGAAGCTTTCTTT. This codes for CASVRDRGYVAEAFF. V usage is TRBV2 and J usage is TRBJ1-1; 11 bases map to TRBD1. Per the germline V gene, CDR1 is SNHLY and CDR2 is FYNNEI. The CDR3 sequence is 15 residues long. J lost 6 bases, V lost 8 bases, and 11 bases had no gene match. Full variable domain (remainder filled in from reference TRBV2 and TRBJ1-1): EPEVTQTPSHQVTQMGQEVILRCVPISNHLYFYWYRQILGQKVEFLVSFYNNEISEKSEIFDDQFSVERPDGSNFTLKIRSTKLEDSAMYFCASVRDRGYVAEAFFGQGTRLTVV.

This clone was seen a few times. The chain joins TRBV6-5 to TRBJ1-4, with 9 bases aligning to TRBD1. The CDR3 totals 13 residues. Germline trimming cut 9 bases from V and 6 bases from J; bases unmatched to any gene: 5. Germline V lookup: CDR1 MNHEY, CDR2 SVGAGI. The CDR3 DNA sequence: TGTGCCAGTATGGGACAGGGTCATGAAAAACTGTTTTTT. Translating it yields CASMGQGHEKLFF.

The rearrangement uses TRBV7-8 and TRBJ1-1, with D uncertain. The V gene's germline CDR1 is SGHVS and CDR2 FQNEAQ. The ends were cut back, 9 bases at V and 8 bases at J, with 13 bases in the middle. The CDR3 runs to 11 residues. CDR3 residues: CARRFTEEAFF. Written as DNA, the CDR3 is TGTGCCAGAAGGTTCACAGAAGAAGCTTTCTTT.